This TCR beta chain was profiled in a study of human T cells and chemical hapten exposure. In the original workflow: Counts of TCRs in each sample centred on a median of approximately 100,000 and extended from roughly 23,000 to 700,000. TCRdb re-called the RACE reads through MiXCR, storing one row per CDR3 protein. The V and J calls, along with clone size, are taken from TCRdb and not from the paper's own processing. Of tens of thousands of distinct CDR3 sequences listed, 10% to 12% are singletons. This clonotype was seen repeatedly, ten times or more. This sample's time point: pre-sensitization, week 0. Specified treatment: therapeutic diphenylcyclopropenone sensitization with weekly scalp DPC. The clonotype comes from a woman between 35 and 50 years old with alopecia areata. Some clones in this sample may be carry-over from other donors' samples. The sample in question was whole blood, obtained in connection with sensitization to the hapten diphenylcyclopropenone (DPC).

The CDR3 DNA is TGTGCCAGCAGTCAAACAGGGTTCAATGAGCAGTTCTTC. This gives the protein CASSQTGFNEQFF. V and J are TRBV5-4 and TRBJ2-1; weak D call: TRBD1 (6 bases). Per germline, CDR1 SGHNT and CDR2 YYREEE (reference sequence). Between the trimmed V and J ends, which lost 5 bases and 6 bases, there was a span of 12 bases. CDR3 length equals 13 residues.